The 23 T cell receptor beta chains listed next were all sequenced from one sample in a study of blood T cell repertoires in COVID-19. Sequencing used immunoSEQ multiplex PCR; TCRdb keeps in-frame clones, though not all of them. The sample contains fewer than 150,000 clones, 84% of which appear only once. The sample was peripheral blood. All receptors come from a human donor in a cohort sampled during active COVID-19.

This clone was seen a handful of times. The chain has TRBV18 and TRBJ2-7, with 11 bases that match TRBD2. Germline V gene lookup returns CDR1 KGHSH and CDR2 LQKENI. V lost 1 base and J lost 11; bases outside the gene matches: 13. The CDR3 runs 16 residues. The CDR3 spells CASSPQTSGDTLRKYF. CDR3 bases: TGTGCCAGCTCACCACAGACTAGCGGGGATACCCTACGAAAGTACTTC.

In regard to this clone: A clone one base away is much larger, so this may be a read error. The chain recombines TRBV5-4 with TRBJ1-1; D is perhaps TRBD1 (6 bases). Per the germline V gene, CDR1 is SGHNT and CDR2 is YYREEE (reference sequence). The CDR3 runs 14 residues. The V gene lost 2 bases and the J gene lost 0 bases, with 8 bases spanning the gap. DNA of the CDR3: TGTGCCAGCAGCTTCTACAGGGTGAACACTGAAGCTTTCTTT. Translated, it gives CASSFYRVNTEAFF.

The CDR3 loop is CASSSKDGANVLTF. As DNA, the CDR3 is TGTGCCAGCAGCTCTAAAGATGGGGCCAACGTCCTGACTTTC. This rearrangement joins TRBV7-8 to TRBJ2-6; no firm D call. Germline V gene lookup returns CDR1 SGHVS and CDR2 FQNEAQ. CDR3 length: 14 residues. Deletions cut 4 bases from V and 3 bases from J, with 7 bases between.

This clone was found once. The chain joins TRBV5-8 to TRBJ2-3; D remains unclear. Germline lookup yields CDR1 SGHTS and CDR2 YDEGEE. V gave up 0 bases and J gave up 3 bases, with 11 bases separating them. The CDR3 consists of 15 residues. The CDR3 sequence: CASSLALLVTDTQYF. The CDR3 nucleotides read TGTGCCAGCAGCTTGGCCTTGTTAGTTACAGATACGCAGTATTTT.

The CDR3 loop reads CASSSRGSGTGIGGYTF. The CDR3 DNA reads TGTGCCAGCAGCTCACGAGGGTCCGGGACAGGGATTGGCGGCTACACCTTC. The rearrangement links TRBV5-5 to TRBJ1-2, with 9 bases that match TRBD1. CDR1 SGHKS and CDR2 YYEKEE come from the germline V gene (reference sequence). The CDR3 is made up of 17 amino acids. Trimming at V came to 3 bases and at J to 8 bases, leaving 17 bases not matched to a gene.

The chain couples TRBV11-2 to TRBJ1-3, with TRBD1 matching 10 bases. With 2 bases clipped from V and 4 bases from J, the junction kept 2 bases outside the gene matches. The germline CDR1 and CDR2 sequences are SGHAT and FQNNGV. This CDR3 region has 15 residues. The CDR3 spells CASSLPGQGGNTIYF. The CDR3 nucleotides are TGTGCCAGCAGCTTACCGGGACAGGGGGGAAACACCATATATTTT.

J is TRBJ1-1 and V is TRBV6-5, with a possible D match to TRBD1 (5 bases). Trimming removed 6 bases at V and 1 base at J, with 9 bases between. The germline gives CDR1 MNHEY, CDR2 SVGAGI. The CDR3 is made up of 13 amino acids. CDR3 sequence reads: CASRQEGNTEAFF. CDR3 in DNA: TGTGCCAGCAGACAGGAAGGGAACACTGAAGCTTTCTTT.

This chain connects TRBV4-1 to TRBJ2-5, with D tentatively TRBD2 (6 bases). The CDR3 contains 16 residues. The germline V and J ends were trimmed by 3 bases and 5 bases, with 19 bases remaining between them. Germline-derived CDR1 and CDR2 are MGHRA and YSYEKL. The CDR3 DNA is TGCGCCAGCAGCCAGGGGACTGCTCCCCTTAGGGAGACCCAGTACTTC. Its protein product is CASSQGTAPLRETQYF.

The V call is TRBV7-2, the J call TRBJ1-1, with a tentative D call TRBD1 (6 bases). This CDR3 has 14 amino acids. Looked up from germline, CDR1 is SGHTA and CDR2 is FQGNSA. V was trimmed by 7 bases and J by 6 bases, leaving 18 bases between them. CDR3 loop: CASTGGPLSSEAFF. DNA for the CDR3: TGTGCCAGCACGGGGGGGCCCCTTAGTTCTGAAGCTTTCTTT. Together with reference TRBV7-2 and TRBJ1-1, the CDR3 gives the full variable domain: GAGVSQSPSNKVTEKGKDVELRCDPISGHTALYWYRQSLGQGLEFLIYFQGNSAPDKSGLPSDRFSAERTGGSVSTLTIQRTQQEDSAVYLCASTGGPLSSEAFFGQGTRLTVV.

This chain joins TRBV6-1 and TRBJ2-2, with D hard to call. CDR3 length equals 14 residues. The germline V and J ends were trimmed by 2 bases and 2 bases, with 6 bases remaining between them. Germline CDR1 and CDR2: MNHNS and SASEGT. The CDR3 protein is CASSEQTNTGELFF. Here the CDR3 DNA reads TGTGCCAGCAGTGAACAGACAAACACCGGGGAGCTGTTTTTT.

The chain carries TRBV2 and TRBJ1-4; TRBD1 might be the D (6 bases). The length of the CDR3 is 14 residues. Germline V CDR1 and CDR2: SNHLY, FYNNEI. V lost 6 bases to trimming and J lost 2 bases, with 10 bases between them. The chain's CDR3 is CASRQGGTNEKLFF. Written as DNA, the CDR3 is TGTGCCAGCAGACAGGGTGGCACTAATGAAAAACTGTTTTTT. Full variable domain (remainder filled in from reference TRBV2 and TRBJ1-4): EPEVTQTPSHQVTQMGQEVILRCVPISNHLYFYWYRQILGQKVEFLVSFYNNEISEKSEIFDDQFSVERPDGSNFTLKIRSTKLEDSAMYFCASRQGGTNEKLFFGSGTQLSVL.

J is TRBJ2-7 and V is TRBV5-6; D is unclear. The CDR3 spans 11 residues. The ends were cut back, 4 bases at V and 4 bases at J, with 6 bases in the middle. The V gene's germline CDR1 is SGHDT and CDR2 YYEEEE. This CDR3 reads CASSRSYEQYF. The CDR3 nucleotides are TGTGCCAGCAGCCGTAGTTACGAGCAGTACTTC.

This clone appeared a few times. The rearrangement joins TRBV5-1 to TRBJ2-7, with a possible D match to TRBD2 (6 bases). Germline assignment: CDR1 SGHRS and CDR2 YFSETQ. V was pared by 4 bases and J by 1 base, with 9 bases between. The CDR3 extends over 13 amino acids. CDR3 coding DNA: TGCGCCAGCAGCCCGGAGGGATCCTACGAGCAGTACTTC. As protein: CASSPEGSYEQYF.

V usage is TRBV5-1 and J usage is TRBJ1-3; the D gene is possibly TRBD1 (5 bases). The CDR3 loop spans 11 amino acids. Deletions cut 4 bases from V and 7 bases from J, with 6 bases between. Germline CDR1 and CDR2: SGHRS and YFSETQ. The CDR3 DNA sequence: TGCGCCAGCAGCCCAGGGAACACCATATATTTT. It codes for CASSPGNTIYF.

The V gene is TRBV7-9, the J gene TRBJ1-6, with TRBD1 as a possible D gene (6 bases). CDR3 length equals 15 residues. V was clipped by 5 bases and J by 6 bases, with 14 bases between them. Per germline, CDR1 SEHNR and CDR2 FQNEAQ (reference sequence). CDR3 residues: CASSPPGQINSPLHF. DNA for the CDR3: TGTGCCAGCAGCCCACCCGGACAGATTAATTCACCCCTCCACTTT.

This clone was seen a single time. The chain employs TRBV11-1 and TRBJ1-3; D is ambiguous. The CDR3 covers 13 residues. From germline, CDR1 is SGHAT and CDR2 FQDESV (reference sequence). V was clipped by 5 bases and J by 4 bases, with 9 bases between them. Here the CDR3 reads CASSGGLGNTIYF. CDR3 in DNA: TGTGCCAGCAGCGGAGGTTTGGGAAACACCATATATTTT.

In DNA, the CDR3 is TGCAGCGTTGCGGGGGACAGGGACAATGAGCAGTTCTTC. It is translated as CSVAGDRDNEQFF. This chain links TRBV29-1 with TRBJ2-1; 9 bases are shared with TRBD1. Germline V gene data show CDR1 as SQVTM and CDR2 as ANQGSEA. Trimming cost V 4 bases and J 5 bases; bases outside gene matches: 3. This CDR3 has 13 residues.

The chain has TRBV11-2 and TRBJ2-5, with a tentative D call TRBD1 (5 bases). V was shortened by 1 base and J by 7 bases, with 10 bases between the two germline ends. This CDR3 contains 13 residues. Germline lookup yields CDR1 SGHAT and CDR2 FQNNGV. Written as DNA, the CDR3 is TGTGCCAGCAGCTTAGCGCAGGGCGGGACCCAGTACTTC. It translates to CASSLAQGGTQYF.

The chain employs TRBV19 and TRBJ1-5; D remains ambiguous. Germline V gene data show CDR1 as LNHDA and CDR2 as SQIVND (reference sequence). CDR3 length: 14 amino acids. V lost 6 bases, J lost 3 bases, and 12 bases lay in between. The CDR3 DNA is TGTGCCAGTAGCCAAATTGGCCTCAATCAGCCCCAGCATTTT. Translated, it gives CASSQIGLNQPQHF.

The gene calls are TRBV4-1 and TRBJ1-2; TRBD1 matches at 9 bases. V lost 0 bases, J lost 0 bases, and 8 bases stayed unmatched. This CDR3 region has 18 residues. Germline loops: CDR1 MGHRA, CDR2 YSYEKL. The CDR3 bases are TGCGCCAGCAGCCAAGACCGGGACAGGGCCCTTACTAACTATGGCTACACCTTC. This translates into CASSQDRDRALTNYGYTF.

The chain recombines TRBV7-9 with TRBJ2-3; 7 nucleotides align to TRBD2. V lost 1 base to trimming and J lost 1 base; unmatched junction nucleotides: 2. The germline V gene has CDR1 SEHNR and CDR2 FQNEAQ (reference sequence). This CDR3 region has 15 residues. CDR3 coding DNA: TGTGCCAGCAGCTTAGGACGGGGGGGCACAGATACGCAGTATTTT. It translates to CASSLGRGGTDTQYF.

The table lists this clone with a count of one. The chain links TRBV5-1 to TRBJ1-3; the match to TRBD1 covers 8 bases. V lost 2 bases, J lost 3 bases, and 7 bases stayed unmatched. This CDR3 is built from 16 residues. Germline V CDR1 and CDR2: SGHRS, YFSETQ. In DNA form, the CDR3 reads TGCGCCAGCAGCTTAGACGGACAGGGTGGTGGAAACACCATATATTTT. Its protein is CASSLDGQGGGNTIYF.

The V gene is TRBV9, the J gene TRBJ2-3; D may be TRBD1 (6 bases). This CDR3 region has 16 residues. The germline V gene has CDR1 SGDLS and CDR2 YYNGEE. V lost 3 bases, J lost 6 bases, and 20 bases lay in between. CDR3 bases: TGTGCCAGCAGCGCAAGACAGGCCGACGCCCTGGATACGCAGTATTTT. Residues: CASSARQADALDTQYF.